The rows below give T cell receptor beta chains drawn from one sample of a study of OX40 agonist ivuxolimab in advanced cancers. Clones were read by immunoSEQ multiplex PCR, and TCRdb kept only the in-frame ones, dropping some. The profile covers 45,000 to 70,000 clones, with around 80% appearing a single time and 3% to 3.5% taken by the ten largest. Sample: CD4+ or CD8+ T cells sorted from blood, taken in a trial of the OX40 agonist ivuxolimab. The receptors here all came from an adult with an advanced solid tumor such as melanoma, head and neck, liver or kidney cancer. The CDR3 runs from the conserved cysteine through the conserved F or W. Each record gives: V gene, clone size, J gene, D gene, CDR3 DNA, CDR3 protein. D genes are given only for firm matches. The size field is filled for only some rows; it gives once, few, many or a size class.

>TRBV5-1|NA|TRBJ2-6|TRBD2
TGCGCCAGCAGCTCCCTAGCGGGAACTGGGGCCAACGTCCTGACTTTC
CASSSLAGTGANVLTF
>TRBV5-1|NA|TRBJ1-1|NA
TGCGCCAGCAGCTTAGCCCCGGACACTGAAGCTTTCTTT
CASSLAPDTEAFF
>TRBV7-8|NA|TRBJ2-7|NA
TGTGCCAGCAGCCGAGGCGGTGGCTCCTACGAGCAGTACTTC
CASSRGGGSYEQYF
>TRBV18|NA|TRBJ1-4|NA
TGTGCCAGCTCACCATCGGGGGCGGCTAATGAAAAACTGTTTTTT
CASSPSGAANEKLFF
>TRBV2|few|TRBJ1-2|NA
TGTGCCAGCAGTGAAATCACGGTATACACCTTC
CASSEITVYTF
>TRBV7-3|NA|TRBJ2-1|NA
TGTGCCAGCAGCTTAACCCGAGTCGGGTTCAACAATGAGCAGTTCTTC
CASSLTRVGFNNEQFF
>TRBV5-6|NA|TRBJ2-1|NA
TGTGCCAGCAGCTTGACCGAGGGGGTTTCCTACAATGAGCAGTTCTTC
CASSLTEGVSYNEQFF
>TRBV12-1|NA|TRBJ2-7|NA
TGTGCCAGCAGCTCGCCCGGGACAGGGACCTCCTACGAGCAGTACTTC
CASSSPGTGTSYEQYF
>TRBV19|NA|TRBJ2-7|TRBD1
TGTGCCAGTAGTATTCAGGCAGGGGGAAGATACGAGCAGTACTTC
CASSIQAGGRYEQYF
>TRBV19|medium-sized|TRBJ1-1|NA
TGTGCCAGTAGTCTACAGGGAAGGGGAACTGAAGCTTTCTTT
CASSLQGRGTEAFF
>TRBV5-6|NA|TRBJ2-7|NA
TGTGCCAGCAGCTCGACCGGGGCCAGCGAGCAGTACTTC
CASSSTGASEQYF
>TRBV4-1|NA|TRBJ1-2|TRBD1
TGCGCCAGCAGCCAAGCAGGACAGGGGAACTATGGCTACACCTTC
CASSQAGQGNYGYTF
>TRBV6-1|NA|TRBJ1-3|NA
TGTGCCAGCAGTTCGGCCCCATCTGGGAACACCATATATTTT
CASSSAPSGNTIYF
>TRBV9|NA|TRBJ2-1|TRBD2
TGTGCCAGCAGCGTAGTCCCAGCGGGAGGGGGGAATGAGCAGTTCTTC
CASSVVPAGGGNEQFF
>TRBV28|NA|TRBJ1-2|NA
TGTGCCAGCAGTTCACATCGACGGGACCGACGCGGCTACACCTTC
CASSSHRRDRRGYTF
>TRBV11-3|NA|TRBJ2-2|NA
TGTGCCAGCAGTCCCGGGACCCGACCAGGCCCCGGCACCGGGGAGCTGTTTTTT
CASSPGTRPGPGTGELFF